This T cell receptor (beta chain) appears in the sequencing data of a study of PD-1 blockade in classical Hodgkin lymphoma. This CDR3 has 17 amino acids. The V gene end was trimmed by 3 bases and the J gene end by 4 bases; junction bases not matched to a gene: 12. Germline lookup yields CDR1 SGDLS and CDR2 YYNGEE. Time point indicated: cycle 4 day 1 (C4D1), after five to seven weeks of nivolumab. Each patient's relapse followed autologous stem cell transplantation, and brentuximab vedotin exposure varied. Magnetic depletion of unwanted cells isolated CD4+ T cells from thawed PBMCs. Clones were sequenced by immunoSEQ multiplex PCR, and TCRdb holds only the in-frame ones, with some missing. The table lists fewer than 40,000 clones, around 80% of them singletons, with about 0.85% in the top ten.

The chain has TRBV9 and TRBJ1-2; 10 nucleotides match TRBD1. The TCR sequence derives from a human donor with classical Hodgkin lymphoma. Specimen: CD4+ T cells from blood, collected before the fourth cycle of nivolumab. The CDR3 sequence is CASSAPPGQGPGYGYTF. The CDR3 coding sequence is TGTGCCAGCAGCGCCCCCCCGGGACAGGGGCCAGGCTATGGCTACACCTTC.